Listed here are 29 T cell receptor beta chains from one sample, sequenced in a study of T cell repertoires in cytomegalovirus infection (dated by TCRdb to between 2019 and 2020). Sequenced using an Illumina HiSeq 1500. TCRdb reworked the public reads: Q25 trimming with fastp, MiXCR clone assembly, productive beta chains retained. Here each entry gathers all rows of one CDR3 protein and keeps the most common genes and DNA. This sample comprises roughly 630,000 distinct CDR3 sequences, less than 25% of them detected only once. Of the sample, less than 10% falls within the top ten clones. The sample consisted of CD8+ T cells from PBMCs. Receptors originate from a human donor in good health (CMV status not recorded). Some clones in this sample may be carry-over from other donors' samples.

The chain couples TRBV20-1 to TRBJ1-2; TRBD1 might be the D (6 bases). Germline CDR1 is DFQATT and CDR2 is SNEGSKA (reference sequence). CDR3 length: 14 amino acids. V was cut by 3 bases and J by 6 bases, with 17 bases left in between. The CDR3 DNA sequence: TGCAGTGCTAGTAGTAAAGACAGGACGGATGGCTACACCTTC. Its protein is CSASSKDRTDGYTF.

This clonotype was detected a few times. The CDR3 DNA sequence: TGCAGTGCTAGGTACCGGGACATGCGCGAAAAACTGTTTTTT. Its protein is CSARYRDMREKLFF. The chain is built from TRBV20-1 and TRBJ1-4, with D tentatively TRBD1 (6 bases). Trimming pared 3 bases from V and 8 bases from J, leaving 16 bases between. The germline CDR1 and CDR2 sequences are DFQATT and SNEGSKA (reference sequence). This CDR3 has 14 amino acids.

This clonotype was counted only a few times. The J gene is TRBJ2-2, the V gene TRBV7-6, with 13 bases lining up with TRBD2. The CDR3 covers 18 residues. Unmatched junction bases numbered 10, after V lost 5 bases and J lost 4 bases. Germline loops: CDR1 SGHVS, CDR2 FNYEAQ. CDR3 nucleotides: TGTGCCAGCAGCCGGACTAGCGGGGGATTAAAGGTCACCGGGGAGCTGTTTTTT. This gives the protein CASSRTSGGLKVTGELFF.

The CDR3 sequence: CSAREARVSYEQYF. CDR3 bases: TGCAGTGCTAGAGAGGCGAGGGTTTCGTACGAGCAGTACTTC. The gene calls are TRBV20-1 and TRBJ2-7, with TRBD2 as a possible D gene (5 bases). Trimming took off 0 bases at V and 4 bases at J, with 13 bases between the two ends. This CDR3 is built from 14 residues. CDR1 and CDR2 from the germline V gene are DFQATT and SNEGSKA (reference sequence).

V is TRBV4-1 and J is TRBJ1-1, with TRBD1 identical over 9 bases. There are 15 residues in the CDR3. After removal of 2 bases from V and 5 bases from J, the junction contained 6 bases not matched to a gene. CDR1 is MGHRA, CDR2 YSYEKL, per germline. The CDR3 region is CASSQLTGGRTEAFF. CDR3 in DNA: TGCGCCAGCAGCCAACTAACAGGGGGCAGGACTGAAGCTTTCTTT.

This clonotype has just a few counts. The gene calls are TRBV6-4 and TRBJ2-1, with 14 nucleotides matching TRBD2. Trimming removed 5 bases from V and 2 bases from J; junction bases left unmatched: 5. CDR1 is MRHNA, CDR2 SNTAGT, per germline. This CDR3 region has 17 residues. The CDR3 sequence: CASSPKGLAGAYNEQFF. CDR3 sequence (DNA): TGTGCCAGCAGTCCTAAGGGACTAGCGGGGGCCTACAATGAGCAGTTCTTC.

This clonotype was detected a few times. The chain couples TRBV7-8 to TRBJ2-5; D not certain. The CDR3 totals 13 residues. V was clipped by 1 base and J by 5 bases, with 8 bases between them. Germline CDR1 and CDR2: SGHVS and FQNEAQ. The CDR3 DNA is TGTGCCAGCAGCTTAGAGCCAGTGGAGACCCAGTACTTC. Amino acids: CASSLEPVETQYF.

This rearrangement joins TRBV7-2 to TRBJ1-3, with TRBD1 identical over 7 bases. The J segment lost 3 bases and the V segment lost 2 bases, leaving 7 bases of the junction unmatched. The CDR3 contains 16 residues. Germline V gene sequence: CDR1 SGHTA, CDR2 FQGNSA. The CDR3 loop reads CASSLSKGAYGNTIYF. DNA of the CDR3: TGTGCCAGCAGCTTAAGCAAGGGGGCTTATGGAAACACCATATATTTT.

A few counts support this clonotype. This CDR3 is CASSVVPGTSTEAFF. For the CDR3, the DNA is TGTGCCAGCAGCGTAGTTCCGGGGACGAGCACTGAAGCTTTCTTT. This chain uses TRBV9 with TRBJ1-1, with D possibly being TRBD1 (5 bases). Germline CDR1 and CDR2: SGDLS and YYNGEE. V was shortened by 0 bases and J by 4 bases, with 13 bases between the two germline ends. The CDR3 runs 15 residues.

Only a few counts were recorded for this clonotype. This chain joins TRBV19 and TRBJ2-7; D is unresolved. The CDR3 loop spans 15 amino acids. Trimming removed 7 bases at V and 3 bases at J, with 19 bases between. The germline V gene encodes CDR1 LNHDA and CDR2 SQIVND (reference sequence). The CDR3 spells CASKSNRKSNYEQYF. Here the CDR3 DNA reads TGTGCCAGTAAATCCAACAGAAAGAGCAACTACGAGCAGTACTTC.

The rearrangement uses TRBV28 and TRBJ1-4, with 7 bases identical to TRBD1. Germline trimming cut 5 bases from V and 6 bases from J; bases unmatched to any gene: 6. Germline assignment: CDR1 MDHEN and CDR2 SYDVKM. The length of the CDR3 is 14 residues. The CDR3 DNA sequence: TGTGCCAGCAGTATCGGACAGGCGGATGAAAAACTGTTTTTT. Protein: CASSIGQADEKLFF.

This clonotype was picked up a small number of times. V is TRBV27 and J is TRBJ2-7; D may be TRBD2 (6 bases). This CDR3 has 15 amino acids. V dropped 5 bases and J dropped 2 bases, with 16 bases sitting between them. Germline CDR1 reads MNHEY; CDR2 reads SMNVEV (reference sequence). CDR3 residues: CASSPNGGTTYEQYF. The CDR3 DNA follows: TGTGCCAGCAGTCCGAATGGAGGGACCACCTACGAGCAGTACTTC.

The rearrangement uses TRBV19 and TRBJ2-2; D assignment may be TRBD1 or TRBD2 (5 bases each). Germline CDR1 reads LNHDA; CDR2 reads SQIVND (reference sequence). Trimming pared 8 bases from V and 6 bases from J, leaving 19 bases between. This CDR3 spans 15 amino acids. CDR3 coding DNA: TGTGCCAGTGGACACCCGAGGGAACCGGCCGGGGAGCTGTTTTTT. This codes for CASGHPREPAGELFF.

The rearrangement joins TRBV19 to TRBJ2-4; the D call may be TRBD1 or TRBD2 (5 bases each). Deletions cut 5 bases from V and 8 bases from J, with 16 bases between. The CDR3 contains 14 residues. CDR1 and CDR2 (germline): LNHDA, SQIVND (reference sequence). CDR3 sequence: CASSWGIDPDIQYF. CDR3 bases: TGTGCCAGTAGTTGGGGGATAGACCCAGACATTCAGTACTTC.

This clonotype was counted between two and nine times. The rearrangement links TRBV20-1 to TRBJ2-2; no clear D. V lost 1 base and J 8 bases, leaving 11 bases between the germline ends. The length of the CDR3 is 13 residues. Per the germline V gene, CDR1 is DFQATT and CDR2 is SNEGSKA (reference sequence). The CDR3, as DNA: TGCAGTGCTAGAGTGCCAAACCTGGGGGAGCTGTTTTTT. Translating gives CSARVPNLGELFF.

This clonotype was detected ten times or more. This chain connects TRBV7-6 to TRBJ2-1; D not certain. CDR1 and CDR2 (germline): SGHVS, FNYEAQ. Trimming took off 2 bases at V and 3 bases at J, with 5 bases between the two ends. The CDR3 length is 13 residues. The CDR3 loop reads CASSLKVYNEQFF. The CDR3 coding sequence is TGTGCCAGCAGCTTAAAAGTCTACAATGAGCAGTTCTTC.

This clonotype turned up a few times. The chain is built from TRBV7-8 and TRBJ2-7; D tentatively fits TRBD1 or TRBD2 (7 bases each). This CDR3 is built from 18 residues. Per germline, CDR1 SGHVS and CDR2 FQNEAQ. V was clipped by 3 bases and J by 3 bases, with 24 bases between them. The CDR3 DNA is TGTGCCAGCAGCTTGGGATCCCTCAGGGGGGGGGGTTACTACGAGCAGTACGTC. Residues: CASSLGSLRGGGYYEQYV.

The chain uses TRBV25-1 and TRBJ1-1; unclear D gene. The CDR3 has 14 amino acids. Germline CDR1 reads MGHDK; CDR2 reads SYGVNS. V lost 2 bases and J 5 bases, leaving 12 bases between the germline ends. The DNA for the CDR3 is TGTGCCAGCAGTGAAGAGAAGGGAGGGACTGAAGCTTTCTTT. Residues: CASSEEKGGTEAFF.

J is TRBJ2-1 and V is TRBV29-1, with D unresolved. Germline-derived CDR1 and CDR2 are SQVTM and ANQGSEA. Between the trimmed V and J ends, which lost 2 bases and 5 bases, there was a span of 7 bases. The CDR3 length is 12 residues. CDR3 sequence (DNA): TGCAGCGTTGAATTCTTGGACAATGAGCAGTTCTTC. Translating it yields CSVEFLDNEQFF.

This clonotype was found many times. The chain uses TRBV7-2 and TRBJ1-4; D is ambiguous. Germline V gene data show CDR1 as SGHTA and CDR2 as FQGNSA. Trimming pared 3 bases from V and 8 bases from J, leaving 13 bases between. The CDR3 is 14 residues long. As DNA, the CDR3 is TGTGCCAGCAGCTTGTCGAGAACCTCCGAAAAACTGTTTTTT. Its protein is CASSLSRTSEKLFF.

In its sample, this clonotype was seen many times. Here the CDR3 reads CASSTGTVYSNQPQHF. CDR3 nucleotide sequence: TGTGCCAGCAGTACCGGAACTGTTTATAGCAATCAGCCCCAGCATTTT. The V gene is TRBV28, the J gene TRBJ1-5, with D unresolved. Per the germline V gene, CDR1 is MDHEN and CDR2 is SYDVKM. V gave up 5 bases and J gave up 0 bases, with 14 bases separating them. The CDR3 covers 16 residues.

The chain couples TRBV6-2 or TRBV6-3 to TRBJ1-5; weak D call: TRBD1 (5 bases). Trimming left V 7 bases short and J 1 base short, with 11 bases between. This CDR3 comprises 14 residues. Looked up from germline, CDR1 is MNHEY and CDR2 is SVGEGT. In DNA, the CDR3 is TGTGCCAGCATCGGAGGGACGAGCAATCAGCCCCAGCATTTT. Residues: CASIGGTSNQPQHF.

This clonotype has only a few counts. The CDR3 loop reads CASTPSEDSQLSTDTQYF. CDR3 DNA sequence: TGTGCCAGCACCCCGTCGGAGGACAGCCAATTGAGCACAGATACGCAGTATTTT. The J gene is TRBJ2-3, the V gene TRBV7-9, with D perhaps TRBD1 (6 bases). The V end was cut by 7 bases, the J end by 0 bases, with 23 bases between. The CDR3 sequence is 18 residues long. Per germline, CDR1 SEHNR and CDR2 FQNEAQ (reference sequence).

J is TRBJ1-2 and V is TRBV24-1, with D tentatively TRBD1 (5 bases). Deletions cut 3 bases from V and 8 bases from J, with 18 bases between. Germline assignment: CDR1 KGHDR and CDR2 SFDVKD. CDR3 length equals 15 residues. DNA of the CDR3: TGTGCCACCAGTGATCCCCAGGGTCCTGAATACGGCTACACCTTC. It encodes CATSDPQGPEYGYTF.

This clonotype occurred a few times. This chain links TRBV2 with TRBJ2-2, with 8 bases lining up with TRBD1. The ends lost 7 bases at V and 6 bases at J; junction bases unmatched: 4. This CDR3 region has 13 residues. Germline V CDR1 and CDR2: SNHLY, FYNNEI. The CDR3 bases are TGTGCCAGCACCGCGGGACAGGCCGGGGAGCTGTTTTTT. This translates into CASTAGQAGELFF.

The chain has TRBV7-6 and TRBJ1-2; D is unclear. Between the trimmed V and J ends, which lost 1 base and 8 bases, there was a span of 14 bases. Per the germline V gene, CDR1 is SGHVS and CDR2 is FNYEAQ. The CDR3 consists of 14 residues. Written as DNA, the CDR3 is TGTGCCAGCAGCTTAGGTTGGGGTCCGGAGGGCTACACCTTC. It encodes CASSLGWGPEGYTF.

The chain employs TRBV29-1 and TRBJ2-4; D is perhaps TRBD1 or TRBD2 (5 bases each). The CDR3 has 13 amino acids. The germline V gene encodes CDR1 SQVTM and CDR2 ANQGSEA. Trimming pared 3 bases from V and 7 bases from J, leaving 13 bases between. The DNA for the CDR3 is TGCAGCGTTGAGGTGGTCAGGGAGAACATTCAGTACTTC. As protein: CSVEVVRENIQYF.

Comments on this clonotype: One junction end does not reproduce the germline sequence, and a read error may be involved. The chain links TRBV6-5 to TRBJ2-2; 9 nucleotides match TRBD2. CDR3 length: 17 amino acids. Germline CDR1 and CDR2: MNHEY and SVGAGI. The CDR3 DNA follows: TGTGCCAACAGTTACTCCGGGACTAGCCTGAACACCGGGGAGCTGTTTTTT. Encoded protein: CANSYSGTSLNTGELFF.

J is TRBJ2-2 and V is TRBV7-6; no clear D gene. Germline V gene sequence: CDR1 SGHVS, CDR2 FNYEAQ. CDR3 length equals 15 residues. V was cut by 8 bases and J by 6 bases, with 19 bases left in between. CDR3 region: CASGVKWGEPGELFF. DNA of the CDR3: TGTGCCAGCGGAGTTAAATGGGGTGAACCCGGGGAGCTGTTTTTT.